The 6 T cell receptor beta chains in this list originate from one sample, sequenced in a study of blood T cell repertoires in COVID-19. The method was immunoSEQ multiplex PCR; TCRdb's version includes in-frame clones alone and lacks a portion of them. This table has 250,000 to 300,000 clones, 70% to 90% appearing once. Material: PBMCs or T cells enriched from blood (not recorded which). Source of these receptors: a woman aged 45-65 years who had recovered from COVID-19.

The genes are TRBV30 and TRBJ1-3; tentative D call: TRBD1 (5 bases). CDR1 and CDR2 (germline): GTSNPN, SVGIG (reference sequence). Trimming shortened V by 5 bases and J by 0 bases, and 5 bases separated the two germline ends. The CDR3 runs to 12 residues. The CDR3 protein is CAWQGSGNTIYF. The CDR3 region has the DNA TGTGCCTGGCAGGGCTCTGGAAACACCATATATTTT.

This chain joins TRBV28 and TRBJ1-1, with D possibly matching TRBD1 (6 bases). Trimming removed 7 bases from V and 3 bases from J, with 9 bases in between. The V gene's germline CDR1 is MDHEN and CDR2 SYDVKM. CDR3 length: 12 residues. CDR3 residues: CASKGGHTEAFF. DNA for the CDR3: TGTGCCAGCAAGGGGGGGCACACTGAAGCTTTCTTT.

This clone was observed a handful of times. The chain joins TRBV9 to TRBJ2-1; D perhaps matches TRBD2 (8 bases). Germline CDR1 and CDR2: SGDLS and YYNGEE. The V gene lost 2 bases and the J gene lost 7 bases, with 19 bases spanning the gap. The CDR3 contains 16 residues. This CDR3 reads CASSVTGTRGGNEQFF. CDR3 DNA sequence: TGTGCCAGCAGCGTGACAGGGACTAGGGGTGGGAATGAGCAGTTCTTC.

The chain's CDR3 is CASNRASGMTGELFF. The CDR3 nucleotides read TGTGCCAGCAATCGCGCTAGCGGGATGACCGGGGAGCTGTTTTTT. The chain carries TRBV2 and TRBJ2-2, with TRBD2 matching over 9 bases. V was clipped by 7 bases and J by 5 bases; unmatched bases: 8. Germline V gene sequence: CDR1 SNHLY, CDR2 FYNNEI. The CDR3 totals 15 residues.

The chain uses TRBV6-5 and TRBJ2-7, with TRBD1 as a possible D gene (6 bases). The CDR3 contains 15 residues. CDR1 and CDR2 from the germline V gene are MNHEY and SVGAGI. The germline V and J ends were trimmed by 4 bases and 2 bases, with 15 bases remaining between them. This chain's CDR3 is CASSLTGISAYEQYF. The CDR3 DNA is TGTGCCAGCAGTTTAACAGGGATTTCGGCCTACGAGCAGTACTTC.

The chain carries TRBV7-8 and TRBJ1-3; possible D gene TRBD1, 5 bases. The CDR3 runs 14 residues. CDR1 and CDR2 (germline): SGHVS, FQNEAQ. V was clipped by 5 bases and J by 0 bases, with 8 bases between them. In DNA form, the CDR3 reads TGTGCCAGCAGCAAGACAGTCTCTGGAAACACCATATATTTT. This sequence encodes CASSKTVSGNTIYF.